A selection of T cell receptor beta chains follows, all from one sample in a study of shared clonotypes between healthy human individuals. Sequenced by immunoSEQ multiplex PCR; TCRdb stores in-frame clones only, minus some. Counted here are around 1.6 million clones, about 98% occurring once; the ten biggest clones make up about 0.45%. Specimen: naive CD4+ T cells sorted from blood. These receptors were obtained from a man in his thirties or forties in good health. Both conserved end residues are part of each CDR3. A D gene is named only where the DNA matches it firmly. Size tells how often a clone was seen (once, few, many) or the class of an expanded clone, and some rows leave it out.

J gene | V gene | clone size | D gene | CDR3 protein | CDR3 DNA
TRBJ2-7 | TRBV5-1 | once | TRBD2 | CASSRDGSGKSYEQYF | TGCGCCAGCAGCCGCGACGGGAGCGGGAAGTCCTACGAGCAGTACTTC
TRBJ2-7 | TRBV30 | once | TRBD2 | CAWSPLAVPYEQYF | TGTGCCTGGAGCCCACTAGCGGTCCCCTACGAGCAGTACTTC
TRBJ2-1 | TRBV7-9 | NA | NA | CASSLGSSATNVNEQFF | TGTGCCAGCAGCTTAGGTAGCTCCGCTACAAACGTCAATGAGCAGTTCTTC
TRBJ2-3 | TRBV9 | NA | NA | CASSVHSASTDTQYF | TGTGCCAGCAGCGTTCATTCCGCTAGCACAGATACGCAGTATTTT
TRBJ2-3 | TRBV9 | NA | NA | CASSGLSSTDTQYF | TGTGCCAGCAGCGGATTAAGTTCTACAGATACGCAGTATTTT
TRBJ1-1 | TRBV6-1 | NA | NA | CASSHKENTEAFF | TGTGCCAGCAGTCACAAAGAGAACACTGAAGCTTTCTTT
TRBJ2-1 | TRBV14 | NA | TRBD2 | CASSLLGSGRVDEQFF | TGTGCCAGCAGCCTCCTTGGGAGCGGGAGGGTCGATGAGCAGTTCTTC
TRBJ2-3 | TRBV29-1 | NA | TRBD2 | CSVDEAGARTDTQYF | TGCAGCGTTGATGAGGCGGGAGCTCGCACAGATACGCAGTATTTT
TRBJ1-1 | TRBV2 | NA | NA | CASSVEETTEAFF | TGTGCCAGCAGTGTTGAAGAGACCACTGAAGCTTTCTTT
TRBJ2-3 | TRBV18 | few | NA | CASSPRDTDTQYF | TGTGCCAGCTCACCGCGGGACACAGATACGCAGTATTTT
TRBJ2-7 | TRBV19 | NA | NA | CARRLGTVSYEQYF | TGTGCCAGGCGATTGGGGACGGTCTCCTACGAGCAGTACTTC
TRBJ2-1 | TRBV27 | NA | TRBD2 | CASTGGRADNEQFF | TGTGCCAGCACCGGGGGGAGGGCCGACAATGAGCAGTTCTTC
TRBJ1-4 | TRBV29-1 | NA | NA | CSVEDSEGRGLATNEKLFF | TGCAGCGTTGAAGATAGCGAAGGAAGGGGACTTGCAACTAATGAAAAACTGTTTTTT
TRBJ2-5 | TRBV10-1 | NA | TRBD2 | CASSEFPGTNQETQYF | TGCGCCAGCAGTGAGTTTCCCGGGACTAACCAAGAGACCCAGTACTTC
TRBJ1-1 | TRBV29-1 | once | NA | CSVAGSVTEAFF | TGCAGCGTTGCCGGATCCGTCACTGAAGCTTTCTTT
TRBJ2-7 | TRBV27 | NA | NA | CASSLKATTASSSNYLEQYF | TGTGCCAGCAGTTTAAAGGCCACGACGGCCTCTAGCTCGAATTATCTCGAGCAGTACTTC
TRBJ2-2 | TRBV27 | NA | TRBD2 | CASSLAGGGRTGELFF | TGTGCCAGCAGTTTGGCGGGAGGAGGGAGAACCGGGGAGCTGTTTTTT
TRBJ1-5 | TRBV19 | once | NA | CASSIDGEVRPQHF | TGTGCCAGTAGTATAGACGGAGAGGTACGGCCCCAGCATTTT